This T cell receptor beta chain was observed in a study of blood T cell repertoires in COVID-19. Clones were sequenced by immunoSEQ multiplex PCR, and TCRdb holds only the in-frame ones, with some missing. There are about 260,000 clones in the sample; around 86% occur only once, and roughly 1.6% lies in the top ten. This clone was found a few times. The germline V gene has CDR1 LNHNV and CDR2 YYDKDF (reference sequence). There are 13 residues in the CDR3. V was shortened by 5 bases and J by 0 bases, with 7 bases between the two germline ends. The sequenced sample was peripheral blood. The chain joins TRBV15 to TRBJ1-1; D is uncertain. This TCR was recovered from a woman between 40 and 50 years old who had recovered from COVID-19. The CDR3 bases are TGTGCCACCAGCGTCAGGTTGAACACTGAAGCTTTCTTT. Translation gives CATSVRLNTEAFF.